This T cell receptor beta chain appears in the sequencing data of a study of T cell responses to AZD1222 COVID-19 vaccine. Study results and caveats: Repertoires were obtained solely post-peak T cell response. Spike-specific TCR breadth and depth both grew after two AZD1222 doses. It was only a handful of AZD1222 recipients who were seropositive at baseline.

Here immunoSEQ multiplex PCR was the method, and the copy in TCRdb shows in-frame clones only, minus some. In the table there are around 140,000 clones, 90% to 95% of which are singletons. Germline V gives CDR1 LNHDA, CDR2 SQIVND (reference sequence). This CDR3 comprises 16 residues. J was trimmed by 4 bases and V by 5 bases; bases with no gene match: 10. Comments on this clone: Antigen specificity is unknown.

The receptor comes from an adult who had recovered from COVID-19. This specimen was peripheral blood, taken after recovery from COVID-19. The V gene is TRBV19, the J gene TRBJ2-1; TRBD2 matches at 8 bases. This CDR3 reads CASSYRTGGKYNEQFF. The CDR3 coding sequence is TGTGCCAGTAGTTACCGTACGGGAGGGAAATACAATGAGCAGTTCTTC.